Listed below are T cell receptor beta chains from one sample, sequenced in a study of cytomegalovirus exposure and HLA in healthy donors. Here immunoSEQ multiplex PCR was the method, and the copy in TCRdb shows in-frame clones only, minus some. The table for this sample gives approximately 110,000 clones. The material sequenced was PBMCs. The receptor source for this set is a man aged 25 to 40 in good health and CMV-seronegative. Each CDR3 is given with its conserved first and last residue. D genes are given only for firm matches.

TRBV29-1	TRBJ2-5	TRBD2	TGCAGCGTTGAGCCGGGACTAGCACAAGAGACCCAGTACTTC	CSVEPGLAQETQYF
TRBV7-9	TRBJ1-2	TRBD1	TGTGCCAGCAGCTTAGGAGGGGGCGGCTATGGCTACACCTTC	CASSLGGGGYGYTF
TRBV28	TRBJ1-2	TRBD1	TGTGCCAGCAGTTATCGACCCTGGACAGGGGGCGGCTACACCTTC	CASSYRPWTGGGYTF
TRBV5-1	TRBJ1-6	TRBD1	TGCGCCAGCAGCTTATCCGGACAGGGGTATAATTCACCCCTCCACTTT	CASSLSGQGYNSPLHF
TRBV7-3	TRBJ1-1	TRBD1	TGTGCCAGCAGCCCTCGAGGAAGGGGGCTAACTGAAGCTTTCTTT	CASSPRGRGLTEAFF
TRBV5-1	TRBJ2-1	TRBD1	TGCGCCAGCAGGGACGGGACAGGGAACAATGAGCAGTTCTTC	CASRDGTGNNEQFF
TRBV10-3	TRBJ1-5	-	TGTGCCATCCGGGGGGGGGAGGGGATGTGCAATCAGCCCCAGCATTTT	CAIRGGEGMCNQPQHF
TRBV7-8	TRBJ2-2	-	TGTGCCAGCAGCTTAGAAGGGGGAACGGGCGGGGAGCTGTTTTTT	CASSLEGGTGGELFF
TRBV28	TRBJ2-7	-	TGTGCCAGCAGTGACAGGAAAAGCTCCTACGAGCAGTACTTC	CASSDRKSSYEQYF
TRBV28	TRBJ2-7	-	TGTGCCAGCAGTTTAAGTTCCAGGGTCCGGGACACCTCCTACGAGCAGTACTTC	CASSLSSRVRDTSYEQYF
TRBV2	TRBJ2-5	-	TGTGCCAGCAGCGAGCCGGGGGGCGAAGAGACCCAGTACTTC	CASSEPGGEETQYF
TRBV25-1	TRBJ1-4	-	TGTGCCAGCAGCCCCTACAAACGGGCAAGGGGAGGGAATGAAAAACTGTTTTTT	CASSPYKRARGGNEKLFF
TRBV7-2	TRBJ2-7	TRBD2	TGTGCCAGCAGCTCATACCTAAGCCAGGGACTAGCATTCTACGAGCAGTACTTC	CASSSYLSQGLAFYEQYF
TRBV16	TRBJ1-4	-	TGTGCCAGCAGCCGCCCGGGAGGAGACAATTCTAATGAAAAACTGTTTTTT	CASSRPGGDNSNEKLFF
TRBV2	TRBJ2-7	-	TGTGCCAGCAGATACGACACATTCTACGAGCAGTACTTC	CASRYDTFYEQYF
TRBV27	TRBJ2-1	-	TGTGCCAGCAGTTTATTCTCAGGTAGCTCCTACAATGAGCAGTTCTTC	CASSLFSGSSYNEQFF
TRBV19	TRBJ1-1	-	TGTGCCAGTAGTATGGGGGGGGGCACTGAAGCTTTCTTT	CASSMGGGTEAFF
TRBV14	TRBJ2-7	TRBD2	TGTGCCAGCAGCCAATTCCGGGGTCAGGGAGGGCCTTCCGAGCAGTACTTC	CASSQFRGQGGPSEQYF
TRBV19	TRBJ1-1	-	TGTGCCAGTAGTGGCCCTGACTACACTGAAGCTTTCTTT	CASSGPDYTEAFF
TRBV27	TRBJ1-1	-	TGTGCCAGCAGTTTATTCCCGGGACATCTTGAAGCTTTCTTT	CASSLFPGHLEAFF
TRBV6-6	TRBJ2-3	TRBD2	TGTGCCAGCAGCCGTGGACTAGCGGGAAGCGCAGATACGCAGTATTTT	CASSRGLAGSADTQYF
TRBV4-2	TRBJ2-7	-	TGTGCCAGCAGCCACGGGAGCCAAGGCTTTGGCGAGCAGTACTTC	CASSHGSQGFGEQYF
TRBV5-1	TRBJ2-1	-	TGCGCCAGCAGCTCTTCGACAGGTCCAATCTACAATGAGCAGTTCTTC	CASSSSTGPIYNEQFF
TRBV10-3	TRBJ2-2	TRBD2	TGTGCCATCAGTACTAGCGGGAGGGCCGACGGGGAGCTGTTTTTT	CAISTSGRADGELFF
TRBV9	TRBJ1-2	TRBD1	TGTGCCAGCAGCGTCGCGGGACAGCCCAACTATGGCTACACCTTC	CASSVAGQPNYGYTF